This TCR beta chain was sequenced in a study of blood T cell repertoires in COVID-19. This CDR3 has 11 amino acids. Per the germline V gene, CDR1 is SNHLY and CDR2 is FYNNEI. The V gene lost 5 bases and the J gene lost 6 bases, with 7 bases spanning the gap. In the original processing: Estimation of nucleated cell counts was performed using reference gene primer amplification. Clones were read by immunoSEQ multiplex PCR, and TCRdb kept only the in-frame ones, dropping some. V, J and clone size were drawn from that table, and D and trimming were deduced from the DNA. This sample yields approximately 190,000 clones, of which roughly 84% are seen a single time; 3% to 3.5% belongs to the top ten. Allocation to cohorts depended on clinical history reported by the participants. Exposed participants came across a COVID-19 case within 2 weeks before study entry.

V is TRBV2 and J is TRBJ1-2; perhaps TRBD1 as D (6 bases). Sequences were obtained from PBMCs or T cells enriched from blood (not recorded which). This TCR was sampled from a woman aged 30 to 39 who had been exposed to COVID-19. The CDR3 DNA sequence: TGTGCCAGCAGTAACAGGGATGGCTACACCTTC. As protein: CASSNRDGYTF.